This is a list of T cell receptor beta chains from one sample in a study of shared clonotypes between healthy human individuals. Using immunoSEQ multiplex PCR, the repertoire was profiled, and TCRdb retains in-frame clones only, with some absent. This sample has roughly 1,000,000 clones; approximately 78% occur once, and the top ten carry around 0.47%. The sequencing sample was made of memory CD4+ T cells from PBMCs. The receptors derive from a man aged 18 to 30 in good health. Some clones in this sample may be carry-over from other donors' samples. Each CDR3 is given with its conserved first and last residue. D genes are given only for firm matches. A row's size may be missing; if present it is once, few, many or a size class.

CDR3 DNA: TGCAGCGTGGGAAGGACAGGGGGCATTTATGGCTACACCTTC
CDR3 protein: CSVGRTGGIYGYTF
J gene: TRBJ1-2
clone size: .
D gene: TRBD1
V gene: TRBV29-1

CDR3 DNA: TGTGCCAGCAGCTTGGGTATAGCCAAAAACATTCAGTACTTC
CDR3 protein: CASSLGIAKNIQYF
J gene: TRBJ2-4
clone size: .
D gene: .
V gene: TRBV5-4

CDR3 DNA: TGTGCCAGCAGTTCACTAGCGGATCGCACAGATACGCAGTATTTT
CDR3 protein: CASSSLADRTDTQYF
J gene: TRBJ2-3
clone size: .
D gene: TRBD2
V gene: TRBV6-1

CDR3 DNA: TGTGCCAGCAGTGAAGCGATGACTAGGAGCACAGATACGCAGTATTTT
CDR3 protein: CASSEAMTRSTDTQYF
J gene: TRBJ2-3
clone size: .
D gene: .
V gene: TRBV6-1

CDR3 DNA: TGTGCCAGCAGTGAATGGGGTAGCGGGGCGACTTACTACGAGCAGTACTTC
CDR3 protein: CASSEWGSGATYYEQYF
J gene: TRBJ2-7
clone size: .
D gene: TRBD2
V gene: TRBV2

CDR3 DNA: TGTGCCAGCAGCTTACCCAGTGGGGTGAAAGAAGCTTTCTTT
CDR3 protein: CASSLPSGVKEAFF
J gene: TRBJ1-1
clone size: .
D gene: .
V gene: TRBV7-2

CDR3 DNA: TGCGCCAGCAGCTCGACACCGATCCGCGCGATGAACACTGAAGCTTTCTTT
CDR3 protein: CASSSTPIRAMNTEAFF
J gene: TRBJ1-1
clone size: .
D gene: .
V gene: TRBV5-1

CDR3 DNA: TGCGCCAGCAGTGATGGGACGCTGGGAAACACTGAAGCTTTCTTT
CDR3 protein: CASSDGTLGNTEAFF
J gene: TRBJ1-1
clone size: .
D gene: .
V gene: TRBV10-1

CDR3 DNA: TGTGCCAGCACGGGACTAGCGGGAGGAACAGATACGCAGTATTTT
CDR3 protein: CASTGLAGGTDTQYF
J gene: TRBJ2-3
clone size: once
D gene: TRBD2
V gene: TRBV18

CDR3 DNA: TGTGCCACCAGCAGAGGATTCCGACCCGGGGAGCTGTTTTTT
CDR3 protein: CATSRGFRPGELFF
J gene: TRBJ2-2
clone size: .
D gene: .
V gene: TRBV15

CDR3 DNA: TGTGCCAGCAGTCCGCATAGGGGGGGGCACGGGGAGCTGTTTTTT
CDR3 protein: CASSPHRGGHGELFF
J gene: TRBJ2-2
clone size: .
D gene: .
V gene: TRBV25-1

CDR3 DNA: TGTGCCAGCAACACCCTGGGGACCTACACTGAAGCTTTCTTT
CDR3 protein: CASNTLGTYTEAFF
J gene: TRBJ1-1
clone size: .
D gene: .
V gene: TRBV6-5

CDR3 DNA: TGCGCCAGCAGCTTTTGGCCGGGACAGGGGGTCTATGGCTACACCTTC
CDR3 protein: CASSFWPGQGVYGYTF
J gene: TRBJ1-2
clone size: .
D gene: TRBD1
V gene: TRBV5-1

CDR3 DNA: TGTGCCAGCTCATTCAACACAGGGGGTCAACAGCCCCAGCATTTT
CDR3 protein: CASSFNTGGQQPQHF
J gene: TRBJ1-5
clone size: .
D gene: TRBD1
V gene: TRBV18

CDR3 DNA: TGTGCCAGCAGCCTGGCGAGGGGAAACACCATATATTTT
CDR3 protein: CASSLARGNTIYF
J gene: TRBJ1-3
clone size: .
D gene: .
V gene: TRBV28

CDR3 DNA: TGCGCCAGCAGCCTGGGCCCCGAGGGCGGTGGCTACACCTTC
CDR3 protein: CASSLGPEGGGYTF
J gene: TRBJ1-2
clone size: few
D gene: .
V gene: TRBV5-1

CDR3 DNA: TGTGCCAGCAGATCACAGGGGAAGAATCAGCCCCAGCATTTT
CDR3 protein: CASRSQGKNQPQHF
J gene: TRBJ1-5
clone size: .
D gene: TRBD1
V gene: TRBV6-5

CDR3 DNA: TGTGCCAGCAGCTTGGAGGGACTAGCGGGGGCCACAGATACGCAGTATTTT
CDR3 protein: CASSLEGLAGATDTQYF
J gene: TRBJ2-3
clone size: .
D gene: TRBD2
V gene: TRBV5-4

CDR3 DNA: TGTGCCAGCAGACCTAGCGGGGCTAGCACAGATACGCAGTATTTT
CDR3 protein: CASRPSGASTDTQYF
J gene: TRBJ2-3
clone size: .
D gene: TRBD2
V gene: TRBV25-1

CDR3 DNA: TGTGCCAGCAGCTTCCAGGTCCCCTCTAACTATGGCTACACCTTC
CDR3 protein: CASSFQVPSNYGYTF
J gene: TRBJ1-2
clone size: .
D gene: .
V gene: TRBV5-4

CDR3 DNA: TGCGCCAGCAGCGCCCTCCTAGCGGGAGATTTCACCGGGGAGCTGTTTTTT
CDR3 protein: CASSALLAGDFTGELFF
J gene: TRBJ2-2
clone size: .
D gene: TRBD2
V gene: TRBV5-1

CDR3 DNA: TGTGCCAGCAGCCCCCGACGAGCGGGAGCGGGCGGGGAGCTGTTTTTT
CDR3 protein: CASSPRRAGAGGELFF
J gene: TRBJ2-2
clone size: .
D gene: TRBD2
V gene: TRBV7-9

CDR3 DNA: TGTGCCAGCTCACGCGGGACAGGAGGGAATGAAAAACTGTTTTTT
CDR3 protein: CASSRGTGGNEKLFF
J gene: TRBJ1-4
clone size: .
D gene: TRBD1
V gene: TRBV18

CDR3 DNA: TGTGCCAGCAGCCTCGGGACCCATAGCACAGATACGCAGTATTTT
CDR3 protein: CASSLGTHSTDTQYF
J gene: TRBJ2-3
clone size: .
D gene: .
V gene: TRBV7-3

CDR3 DNA: TGTGCCAGCTCACCAGACGGGACAGGGCTCGGTCAGCCCCAGCATTTT
CDR3 protein: CASSPDGTGLGQPQHF
J gene: TRBJ1-5
clone size: .
D gene: TRBD1
V gene: TRBV18

CDR3 DNA: TGTGCCAGCAGCCAAGATCGACTAGCGGAGGGAACGAACACCGGGGAGCTGTTTTTT
CDR3 protein: CASSQDRLAEGTNTGELFF
J gene: TRBJ2-2
clone size: .
D gene: TRBD2
V gene: TRBV4-2

CDR3 DNA: TGTGCCAGCAGCTTAACGATGACAGATGGCTACACCTTC
CDR3 protein: CASSLTMTDGYTF
J gene: TRBJ1-2
clone size: .
D gene: .
V gene: TRBV7-8

CDR3 DNA: TGTGCCAGCAGCCTATCGGGACAGGGGGCGTACGAGCAGTACTTC
CDR3 protein: CASSLSGQGAYEQYF
J gene: TRBJ2-7
clone size: .
D gene: TRBD1
V gene: TRBV7-3

CDR3 DNA: TGTGCCAGCAGCTTAGGACTTAGCTCCTACAATGAGCAGTTCTTC
CDR3 protein: CASSLGLSSYNEQFF
J gene: TRBJ2-1
clone size: .
D gene: .
V gene: TRBV7-3

CDR3 DNA: TGTGCCAGCAGCCAAGCGTCGGTGGAGGGGGCTGGTGGCTACACCTTC
CDR3 protein: CASSQASVEGAGGYTF
J gene: TRBJ1-2
clone size: .
D gene: TRBD1
V gene: TRBV4-2

CDR3 DNA: TGTGCCAGCAACCCGGGGACCGCGATGAACACTGAAGCTTTCTTT
CDR3 protein: CASNPGTAMNTEAFF
J gene: TRBJ1-1
clone size: .
D gene: .
V gene: TRBV6-1

CDR3 DNA: TGTGCCAGTAGTTTCGATAGGGGAAGCAATCAGCCCCAGCATTTT
CDR3 protein: CASSFDRGSNQPQHF
J gene: TRBJ1-5
clone size: .
D gene: .
V gene: TRBV19

CDR3 DNA: TGCAGTGCTAGTAGAGGCATTCAGTACTTC
CDR3 protein: CSASRGIQYF
J gene: TRBJ2-4
clone size: .
D gene: .
V gene: TRBV20-1

CDR3 DNA: TGTGCCAGCAGTGAAACACTAGCGGGAGGACTCGAGCAGTACTTC
CDR3 protein: CASSETLAGGLEQYF
J gene: TRBJ2-7
clone size: .
D gene: TRBD2
V gene: TRBV6-1

CDR3 DNA: TGTGCCAGTAGTATTCCCCGGGGCGCCACAGATACGCAGTATTTT
CDR3 protein: CASSIPRGATDTQYF
J gene: TRBJ2-3
clone size: .
D gene: .
V gene: TRBV19

CDR3 DNA: TGTGCCAGCAGCTTAATCCCACCCGGAAGCTCTGGGGCCAACGTCCTGACTTTC
CDR3 protein: CASSLIPPGSSGANVLTF
J gene: TRBJ2-6
clone size: .
D gene: .
V gene: TRBV7-8

CDR3 DNA: TGTGCCATCAGGGGATTTCCTAGTCGAGATGAGCAGTTCTTC
CDR3 protein: CAIRGFPSRDEQFF
J gene: TRBJ2-1
clone size: .
D gene: .
V gene: TRBV10-3

CDR3 DNA: TGTGCCAGCAGCTTCTCTTCACGGTTGGACACTGAAGCTTTCTTT
CDR3 protein: CASSFSSRLDTEAFF
J gene: TRBJ1-1
clone size: .
D gene: .
V gene: TRBV13

CDR3 DNA: TGTGCCAGCAGTTACTCGAGTCTGGGGAACACTGAAGCTTTCTTT
CDR3 protein: CASSYSSLGNTEAFF
J gene: TRBJ1-1
clone size: .
D gene: .
V gene: TRBV6-6

CDR3 DNA: TGTGCCAGCCTCCATCGAGGGGCGAACACCGGGGAGCTGTTTTTT
CDR3 protein: CASLHRGANTGELFF
J gene: TRBJ2-2
clone size: .
D gene: .
V gene: TRBV21-1

CDR3 DNA: TGTGCCAGCAGTTTAGGTGCCCAAGAGACCCAGTACTTC
CDR3 protein: CASSLGAQETQYF
J gene: TRBJ2-5
clone size: .
D gene: .
V gene: TRBV25-1

CDR3 DNA: TGTGCCAGCATCCAACCGGGGGTTTGGGGCTATGGCTACACCTTC
CDR3 protein: CASIQPGVWGYGYTF
J gene: TRBJ1-2
clone size: few
D gene: .
V gene: TRBV7-2

CDR3 DNA: TGTGCCAGCAGGGTCCCCGGGGGCAGCGGGAGGTTGGACGAGCAGTACTTC
CDR3 protein: CASRVPGGSGRLDEQYF
J gene: TRBJ2-7
clone size: .
D gene: TRBD2
V gene: TRBV28

CDR3 DNA: TGCAGTGCTAACCGAGTCTACGAGCAGTACTTC
CDR3 protein: CSANRVYEQYF
J gene: TRBJ2-7
clone size: .
D gene: .
V gene: TRBV20-1

CDR3 DNA: TGCAGTGCCCCTGGACCGGATGAGCAGTTCTTC
CDR3 protein: CSAPGPDEQFF
J gene: TRBJ2-1
clone size: .
D gene: .
V gene: TRBV20-1

CDR3 DNA: TGCGCCAGCAGCCGCTTATATCGACTAGCGGCGAGGGCGAATGAGCAGTTCTTC
CDR3 protein: CASSRLYRLAARANEQFF
J gene: TRBJ2-1
clone size: .
D gene: TRBD2
V gene: TRBV5-1

CDR3 DNA: TGTGCCAGCAGTTCCGGGTCAAAGGCAGCTTTCTTT
CDR3 protein: CASSSGSKAAFF
J gene: TRBJ1-1
clone size: few
D gene: .
V gene: TRBV7-3

CDR3 DNA: TGTGCCAGCAGCGACCGGGACAGGGGACAAGAGACCCAGTACTTC
CDR3 protein: CASSDRDRGQETQYF
J gene: TRBJ2-5
clone size: .
D gene: TRBD1
V gene: TRBV6-1

CDR3 DNA: TGTGCCAGCAGCCCCGCTCCAGGGGGCGGGGGGAATCAGCCCCAGCATTTT
CDR3 protein: CASSPAPGGGGNQPQHF
J gene: TRBJ1-5
clone size: .
D gene: TRBD1
V gene: TRBV28

CDR3 DNA: TGTGCCAGCAGCCAAGCGGGCAGGCCGTTGAACACTGAAGCTTTCTTT
CDR3 protein: CASSQAGRPLNTEAFF
J gene: TRBJ1-1
clone size: .
D gene: .
V gene: TRBV4-2

CDR3 DNA: TGCGCCAGCAGCCAAGTACTACTAGCGGGGGACACAGATACGCAGTATTTT
CDR3 protein: CASSQVLLAGDTDTQYF
J gene: TRBJ2-3
clone size: .
D gene: TRBD2
V gene: TRBV4-3

CDR3 DNA: TGTGCCAGCACCATCAGGGGCGTAGAGACCCAGTACTTC
CDR3 protein: CASTIRGVETQYF
J gene: TRBJ2-5
clone size: few
D gene: .
V gene: TRBV7-9